The 20 T cell receptor beta chains below were found in one sample sequenced in a study of blood T cell repertoires in COVID-19 (dated by TCRdb to the early 2020s). Libraries were prepared through the immunoSEQ multiplex PCR assay. Sourced from immuneACCESS, this table was stored by TCRdb with only in-frame sequences that have V and J called. A share of the clones is absent; for the studies checked, an unresolved V gene accounts for under half, and the remainder has no known explanation. For this sample there are about 230,000 clones; roughly 80% appear just once. Just over 2.5% of the sample is taken by the ten largest. Specimen: peripheral blood. The receptors stem from a woman aged 70-85 years with active or convalescent COVID-19.

The gene calls are TRBV6-5 and TRBJ2-7, with 8 bases aligning to TRBD1. With 5 bases clipped from V and 2 bases from J, the junction kept 5 bases outside the gene matches. The CDR3 has 14 amino acids. CDR1 and CDR2 (germline): MNHEY, SVGAGI. CDR3 loop: CASSLKQGAYEQYF. The DNA of the CDR3 is TGTGCCAGCAGTCTCAAACAGGGGGCCTACGAGCAGTACTTC.

J is TRBJ2-7 and V is TRBV6-2 or TRBV6-3, with 11 bases that match TRBD1. CDR3 length equals 15 residues. Losses at the gene ends were 2 bases for V and 3 bases for J; bases not matched to a gene: 3. Germline loops: CDR1 MNHEY, CDR2 SVGEGT. CDR3 DNA: TGTGCCAGCAGTTACCGGGACAGGGGGGTCTACGAGCAGTACTTC. Its translation is CASSYRDRGVYEQYF.

V usage is TRBV7-9 and J usage is TRBJ2-1, with D perhaps matching TRBD2 (6 bases). V lost 1 base, J lost 2 bases, and 9 bases lay in between. Germline V gene data show CDR1 as SEHNR and CDR2 as FQNEAQ (reference sequence). There are 15 residues in the CDR3. The CDR3 DNA sequence: TGTGCCAGCAGCTTAGTCGGGGGAGCCTACAATGAGCAGTTCTTC. This sequence encodes CASSLVGGAYNEQFF.

The chain has TRBV2 and TRBJ2-3, with 8 bases aligning to TRBD2. V lost 8 bases, J lost 0 bases, and 4 bases stayed unmatched. Germline-derived CDR1 and CDR2 are SNHLY and FYNNEI. The CDR3 length is 14 residues. For the CDR3, the DNA is TGTGCCAGCCGGGGGGGAGTGAGCACAGATACGCAGTATTTT. It specifies CASRGGVSTDTQYF. Variable domain in full (rest from reference TRBV2 and TRBJ2-3): EPEVTQTPSHQVTQMGQEVILRCVPISNHLYFYWYRQILGQKVEFLVSFYNNEISEKSEIFDDQFSVERPDGSNFTLKIRSTKLEDSAMYFCASRGGVSTDTQYFGPGTRLTVL.

The chain couples TRBV6-5 to TRBJ2-7, with 9 bases aligning to TRBD1. With 5 bases clipped from V and 7 bases from J, the junction kept 3 bases outside the gene matches. Germline-derived CDR1 and CDR2 are MNHEY and SVGAGI. The CDR3 consists of 12 residues. The CDR3, as DNA: TGTGCCAGCAGTAGACAGGGGGGGGAGCAGTACTTC. Its protein is CASSRQGGEQYF.

The chain has TRBV11-2 and TRBJ1-1; D ambiguous. The germline V and J ends were trimmed by 2 bases and 1 base, with 8 bases remaining between them. The CDR3 spans 14 residues. Germline V gene data show CDR1 as SGHAT and CDR2 as FQNNGV. CDR3 in amino acids: CASSLHPGNTEAFF. The CDR3, as DNA: TGTGCCAGCAGCTTACACCCAGGGAACACTGAAGCTTTCTTT.

The V gene is TRBV7-8, the J gene TRBJ1-6, with a tentative D call TRBD1 (5 bases). The CDR3 covers 13 residues. The V gene lost 1 base and the J gene lost 8 bases, with 6 bases spanning the gap. Germline V gene sequence: CDR1 SGHVS, CDR2 FQNEAQ. This chain's CDR3 is CASSLEGDSPLHF. The CDR3 DNA follows: TGTGCCAGCAGCTTAGAAGGGGATTCACCCCTCCACTTT. Based on the CDR3 plus reference TRBV7-8 and TRBJ1-6, the full variable domain is GAGVSQSPRYKVAKRGQDVALRCDPISGHVSLFWYQQALGQGPEFLTYFQNEAQLDKSGLPSDRFFAERPEGSVSTLKIQRTQQEDSAVYLCASSLEGDSPLHFGNGTRLTVT.

J is TRBJ1-5 and V is TRBV19; D gene unclear. Germline V lookup: CDR1 LNHDA, CDR2 SQIVND (reference sequence). V lost 3 bases, J lost 5 bases, and 2 bases lay in between. This CDR3 is 11 amino acids long. The CDR3 nucleotides are TGTGCCAGTAGTATCTATCAGCCCCAGCATTTT. Translated, it gives CASSIYQPQHF.

This chain uses TRBV7-8 with TRBJ2-7; 14 bases are a match to TRBD2. The CDR3 spans 14 residues. V trimming: 5 bases; J trimming: 3 bases; junction bases outside the gene matches: 0. The germline CDR1 and CDR2 sequences are SGHVS and FQNEAQ. In DNA form, the CDR3 reads TGTGCCAGCAGCGGGACTAGCGGGGGCTACGAGCAGTACTTC. Protein: CASSGTSGGYEQYF.

The V and J genes are TRBV5-1 and TRBJ2-5; perhaps TRBD1 as D (6 bases). The CDR3 is made up of 15 amino acids. CDR1 is SGHRS, CDR2 YFSETQ, per germline. V was shortened by 7 bases and J by 2 bases, with 18 bases between the two germline ends. CDR3 sequence: CASWQGPTLQETQYF. The CDR3 nucleotides are TGCGCCAGCTGGCAGGGGCCTACTCTACAAGAGACCCAGTACTTC.

The J gene is TRBJ1-1, the V gene TRBV18; TRBD1 matches 10 bases. CDR1 is KGHSH, CDR2 LQKENI, per germline. The length of the CDR3 is 14 residues. The J segment lost 5 bases and the V segment lost 7 bases, leaving 7 bases of the junction unmatched. Here the CDR3 reads CASFPGQGRTEAFF. In nucleotides, the CDR3 is TGTGCCAGCTTTCCGGGACAGGGGAGGACTGAAGCTTTCTTT.

This clone was counted between two and nine times. This sequence joins TRBV18 and TRBJ1-2, with 7 bases that match TRBD1. Germline trimming cut 3 bases from V and 4 bases from J; bases unmatched to any gene: 2. CDR1 KGHSH and CDR2 LQKENI come from the germline V gene. CDR3 length equals 13 residues. In DNA form, the CDR3 reads TGTGCCAGCTCACCTGGACAGGTCTATGGCTACACCTTC. Translated, it gives CASSPGQVYGYTF.

V gene TRBV29-1 combines with J gene TRBJ1-2; 10 nucleotides match TRBD1. V lost 0 bases and J lost 4; bases outside the gene matches: 2. CDR1 SQVTM and CDR2 ANQGSEA come from the germline V gene. The CDR3 runs to 14 residues. CDR3 protein: CSVEDWDRGYGYTF. CDR3 in DNA: TGCAGCGTTGAAGATTGGGACAGGGGCTATGGCTACACCTTC.

This chain connects TRBV2 to TRBJ1-5; 8 nucleotides align to TRBD1. There are 15 residues in the CDR3. V gave up 4 bases and J gave up 7 bases; unmatched junction bases: 9. The germline V gene encodes CDR1 SNHLY and CDR2 FYNNEI. CDR3: CASSARQGSGQPQHF. The DNA for the CDR3 is TGTGCCAGCAGTGCAAGACAGGGGTCGGGGCAGCCCCAGCATTTT.

This clone was seen once. The chain couples TRBV28 to TRBJ1-1; TRBD1 matches 7 bases. The CDR3 is 16 amino acids. The V gene's germline CDR1 is MDHEN and CDR2 SYDVKM. Trimming at V came to 5 bases and at J to 3 bases, leaving 12 bases not matched to a gene. The CDR3 coding sequence is TGTGCCAGCAGTCTACCAACCGACAGGGAGGACACTGAAGCTTTCTTT. Protein: CASSLPTDREDTEAFF.

The chain couples TRBV4-1 to TRBJ2-7; D is undetermined. Germline CDR1 MGHRA, CDR2 YSYEKL. The CDR3 runs to 13 residues. Trimming shortened V by 0 bases and J by 11 bases, and 14 bases separated the two germline ends. CDR3 nucleotides: TGCGCCAGCAGCCAAGATCTAACCACCCGCAAGTACTTC. This gives the protein CASSQDLTTRKYF.

This sequence joins TRBV5-1 and TRBJ1-2; 9 bases align to TRBD1. The CDR3 loop spans 13 amino acids. V shed 4 bases and J 8 bases; nucleotides not matched to a gene: 6. The germline CDR1 and CDR2 sequences are SGHRS and YFSETQ. The CDR3 DNA reads as TGCGCCAGCAGCGCACAGGGGGCGTTGGGCTACACCTTC. It encodes CASSAQGALGYTF.

The chain links TRBV3-1 (or the pseudogene TRBV3-2) to TRBJ1-1; 8 bases line up with TRBD1. This CDR3 region has 15 residues. Germline V gene sequence: CDR1 LGHDT, CDR2 YNNKEL (reference sequence). Trimming cost V 5 bases and J 3 bases; bases outside gene matches: 8. CDR3 nucleotides: TGTGCCAGCAGCACTCGGACAGGGAGTGACACTGAAGCTTTCTTT. It specifies CASSTRTGSDTEAFF.

The chain is built from TRBV5-4 and TRBJ2-3; 11 bases are shared with TRBD2. The V and J ends lost 2 bases and 5 bases, in that order; junction bases with no gene match: 7. This CDR3 has 16 residues. Germline assignment: CDR1 SGHNT and CDR2 YYREEE (reference sequence). The CDR3 sequence is CASSFLTGTSGDTQYF. CDR3 sequence (DNA): TGTGCCAGCAGCTTCCTTACCGGGACTAGCGGAGATACGCAGTATTTT. The full variable domain, its missing parts supplied by reference TRBV5-4 and TRBJ2-3, is ETGVTQSPTHLIKTRGQQVTLRCSSQSGHNTVSWYQQALGQGPQFIFQYYREEENGRGNFPPRFSGLQFPNYSSELNVNALELDDSALYLCASSFLTGTSGDTQYFGPGTRLTVL.

The chain joins TRBV5-1 to TRBJ2-3; 11 bases agree with TRBD2. V dropped 4 bases and J dropped 0; count of bases not matched to a gene: 7. Looked up from germline, CDR1 is SGHRS and CDR2 is YFSETQ. The CDR3 runs to 17 residues. CDR3: CASSRIAGGTSTDTQYF. DNA for the CDR3: TGCGCCAGCAGCAGAATAGCGGGGGGGACTAGCACAGATACGCAGTATTTT.